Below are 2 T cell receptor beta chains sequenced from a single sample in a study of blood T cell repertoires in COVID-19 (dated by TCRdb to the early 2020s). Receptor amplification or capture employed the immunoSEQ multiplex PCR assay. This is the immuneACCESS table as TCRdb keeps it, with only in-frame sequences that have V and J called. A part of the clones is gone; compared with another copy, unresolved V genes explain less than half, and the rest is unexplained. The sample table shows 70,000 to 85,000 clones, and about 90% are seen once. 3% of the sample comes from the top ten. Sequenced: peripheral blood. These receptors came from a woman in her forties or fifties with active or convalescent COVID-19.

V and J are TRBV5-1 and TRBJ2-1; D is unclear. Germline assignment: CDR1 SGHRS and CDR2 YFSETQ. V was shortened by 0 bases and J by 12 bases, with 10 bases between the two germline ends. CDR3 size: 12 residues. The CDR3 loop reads CASSLVSGVQFF. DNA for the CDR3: TGCGCCAGCAGCTTGGTGAGTGGAGTGCAGTTCTTC.

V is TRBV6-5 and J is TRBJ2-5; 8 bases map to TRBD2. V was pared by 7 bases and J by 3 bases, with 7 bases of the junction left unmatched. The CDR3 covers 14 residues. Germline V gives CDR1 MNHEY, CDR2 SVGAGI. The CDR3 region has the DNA TGTGCCAGCACCGATAGCGGGGCGGAAGAGACCCAGTACTTC. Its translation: CASTDSGAEETQYF.